Shown below are 6 T cell receptor beta chains from a single sample sequenced in a study of T cells in Graves' hyperthyroidism and ophthalmopathy. TCR beta CDR3 region amplification was performed from RNA transcripts. The HTBI primer set served for first-round RT-PCR of the TCR CDR3. TCRdb called the multiplex PCR reads again in MiXCR, with one record for every CDR3 protein. The data show under 700,000 distinct CDR3 sequences, roughly 50% seen once. Sequenced material: peripheral blood or thyroid tissue (not recorded which). Receptor source: a woman in her late teens or twenties with Graves' hyperthyroidism.

The V and J genes are TRBV7-9 and TRBJ2-7; D gene uncertain. Trimming removed 5 bases from V and 9 bases from J, with 17 bases in between. This CDR3 has 13 residues. Germline CDR1 SEHNR, CDR2 FQNEAQ (reference sequence). CDR3 amino acids: CASSQMADRGQYF. CDR3 in DNA: TGTGCCAGCAGCCAAATGGCCGACCGAGGGCAGTACTTC.

This clonotype was seen only a few times. The gene calls are TRBV6-6 and TRBJ1-1, with D possibly TRBD1 on 6 matching bases. Trimming pared 7 bases from V and 6 bases from J, leaving 15 bases between. The CDR3 sequence is 13 residues long. In germline, CDR1 is MNHNY, CDR2 SVGAGI (reference sequence). The CDR3 sequence: CASTPTPGAEAFF. CDR3 in DNA: TGTGCCAGCACCCCTACCCCAGGGGCTGAAGCTTTCTTT.

The CDR3 sequence: CASSRGASQYF. DNA of the CDR3: TGTGCCAGCAGCAGGGGGGCCAGTCAGTACTTC. The rearrangement links TRBV7-6 to TRBJ2-7; the D gene could be TRBD1 or TRBD2 (6 bases each). In germline, CDR1 is SGHVS, CDR2 FNYEAQ. The ends were cut back, 5 bases at V and 10 bases at J, with 12 bases in the middle. The CDR3 sequence is 11 residues long. Complete variable domain (other parts from reference TRBV7-6 and TRBJ2-7): GAGVSQSPRYKVTKRGQDVALRCDPISGHVSLYWYRQALGQGPEFLTYFNYEAQQDKSGLPNDRFSAERPEGSISTLTIQRTEQRDSAMYRCASSRGASQYFGPGTRLTVT.

The J gene is TRBJ2-3, the V gene TRBV29-1; 8 nucleotides agree with TRBD1. The junction had 11 bases not matched to a gene; V was cut back by 6 bases and J by 3 bases. The CDR3 is 15 residues long. Per germline, CDR1 SQVTM and CDR2 ANQGSEA. CDR3 loop: CSVTGTGGGTDTQYF. CDR3 DNA sequence: TGCAGCGTGACCGGGACAGGAGGAGGGACAGATACGCAGTATTTT.

J is TRBJ2-2 and V is TRBV20-1, with D unresolved. CDR3 length: 16 amino acids. Trimming left V 5 bases short and J 6 bases short, with 22 bases between. Per the germline V gene, CDR1 is DFQATT and CDR2 is SNEGSKA (reference sequence). As DNA, the CDR3 is TGCAGTGCTTCCCCCCTCACCGTCCTAGGTTCCGGGGAGCTGTTTTTT. Residues: CSASPLTVLGSGELFF.

This clonotype was seen a few times. The chain is built from TRBV5-1 and TRBJ2-7; D not certain. The V end lost 3 bases, the J end lost 7 bases, and 8 bases lay between the germline ends. CDR1 SGHRS and CDR2 YFSETQ come from the germline V gene. CDR3 size: 11 residues. The CDR3 coding sequence is TGCGCCAGCAGCTCTTGGCCTGAGCAGTACTTC. This codes for CASSSWPEQYF.